Listed here are 25 T cell receptor beta chains from one sample, sequenced in a study of blood T cell repertoires in COVID-19 (dated by TCRdb to the early 2020s). Preparation of the library involved the immunoSEQ multiplex PCR assay. TCRdb holds this immuneACCESS table with in-frame rearrangements only. Some clones are missing; in checked studies, unresolved V genes explain under half, and the rest has no known cause. This sample gives some 110,000 clones in total; approximately 85% of them show up just once. The ten largest clones represent 7.9% of the sample. Sequencing was done on a sample of peripheral blood. The receptors come from a man between 70 and 80 years old with acute or convalescent COVID-19.

This clone was seen once. This chain's CDR3 is CASSILGTGNQPQHF. Here the CDR3 DNA reads TGTGCCAGTAGTATTCTGGGGACTGGCAATCAGCCCCAGCATTTT. This chain connects TRBV19 to TRBJ1-5, with D perhaps TRBD1 (5 bases). Germline V lookup: CDR1 LNHDA, CDR2 SQIVND (reference sequence). Trimming removed 3 bases from V and 2 bases from J, with 11 bases in between. The CDR3 is 15 amino acids. Full variable domain (missing parts from reference TRBV19 and TRBJ1-5): DGGITQSPKYLFRKEGQNVTLSCEQNLNHDAMYWYRQDPGQGLRLIYYSQIVNDFQKGDIAEGYSVSREKKESFPLTVTSAQKNPTAFYLCASSILGTGNQPQHFGDGTRLSIL.

The rearrangement joins TRBV5-1 to TRBJ2-1; D may be TRBD2 (5 bases). The CDR3 is 14 amino acids. The germline V gene has CDR1 SGHRS and CDR2 YFSETQ. The germline V and J ends were trimmed by 2 bases and 9 bases, with 15 bases remaining between them. The CDR3 DNA is TGCGCCAGCAGCTTAATAAGCGGAATCGGTGAGCAGTTCTTC. It codes for CASSLISGIGEQFF.

The chain has TRBV28 and TRBJ2-1; 8 nucleotides line up with TRBD2. The CDR3 is made up of 17 amino acids. After removal of 2 bases from V and 0 bases from J, the junction contained 6 bases not matched to a gene. Germline lookup yields CDR1 MDHEN and CDR2 SYDVKM. CDR3 region: CASSLLAGGISYNEQFF. CDR3 DNA: TGTGCCAGCAGTTTACTGGCGGGGGGAATCTCCTACAATGAGCAGTTCTTC.

V gene TRBV30 combines with J gene TRBJ1-1, with TRBD1 matching over 11 bases. V shed 5 bases and J 4 bases; nucleotides not matched to a gene: 0. Per the germline V gene, CDR1 is GTSNPN and CDR2 is SVGIG (reference sequence). CDR3 length equals 12 residues. CDR3 DNA sequence: TGTGCCTGGGGGACAGGGGGCACTGAAGCTTTCTTT. The encoded protein is CAWGTGGTEAFF. Using reference TRBV30 and TRBJ1-1 for the parts outside the CDR3, the full variable domain is SQTIHQWPATLVQPVGSPLSLECTVEGTSNPNLYWYRQAAGRGLQLLFYSVGIGQISSEVPQNLSASRPQDRQFILSSKKLLLSDSGFYLCAWGTGGTEAFFGQGTRLTVV.

The V and J genes are TRBV15 and TRBJ2-2, with D possibly being TRBD2 (5 bases). Between the trimmed V and J ends, which lost 0 bases and 10 bases, there was a span of 9 bases. The germline V gene has CDR1 LNHNV and CDR2 YYDKDF (reference sequence). The CDR3 extends over 13 amino acids. CDR3 residues: CATSRDRRQELFF. In nucleotides, the CDR3 is TGTGCCACCAGCAGAGATCGGAGGCAGGAGCTGTTTTTT. Combining the CDR3 with reference TRBV15 and TRBJ2-2 gives the whole variable domain DAMVIQNPRYQVTQFGKPVTLSCSQTLNHNVMYWYQQKSSQAPKLLFHYYDKDFNNEADTPDNFQSRRPNTSFCFLDIRSPGLGDTAMYLCATSRDRRQELFFGEGSRLTVL.

J is TRBJ2-3 and V is TRBV5-1, with unresolved D. The CDR3 runs to 12 residues. V lost 7 bases and J lost 2, with 8 bases in between. Germline values: CDR1 SGHRS, CDR2 YFSETQ. This CDR3 reads CASGPDTDTQYF. In nucleotides, the CDR3 is TGCGCCAGCGGGCCAGACACAGATACGCAGTATTTT.

This clone has only one observation. The chain is built from TRBV3-1 (or the pseudogene TRBV3-2) and TRBJ2-2; perhaps TRBD1 as D (5 bases). The CDR3 covers 16 residues. With 1 base removed from V and 6 bases from J, the gap between germline ends came to 15 bases. CDR1 is LGHDT and CDR2 is YNNKEL in the germline V gene (reference sequence). CDR3 nucleotide sequence: TGTGCCAGCAGCCAAGGACGTAGTGCAGGGCCCGGGGAGCTGTTTTTT. Translation gives CASSQGRSAGPGELFF.

The chain combines TRBV27 with TRBJ2-7; TRBD2 matches 12 bases. Germline V gene data show CDR1 as MNHEY and CDR2 as SMNVEV (reference sequence). The CDR3 consists of 14 residues. With V trimmed by 3 bases and J by 3 bases, 0 bases remained unmatched. Written as DNA, the CDR3 is TGTGCCAGCAGTTTGACTAGCGGGAGCTACGAGCAGTACTTC. This encodes CASSLTSGSYEQYF.

This chain connects TRBV28 to TRBJ1-1, with TRBD1 identical over 8 bases. The CDR3 is made up of 17 amino acids. V lost 1 base and J lost 1; bases outside the gene matches: 8. Germline V gene lookup returns CDR1 MDHEN and CDR2 SYDVKM. CDR3 in DNA: TGTGCCAGCAGTTTATTTCAAGCCGGGACAGGGAACACTGAAGCTTTCTTT. Translated, it gives CASSLFQAGTGNTEAFF.

The V call is TRBV28, the J call TRBJ2-5; D might be TRBD1 (5 bases). This CDR3 region has 15 residues. V was cut by 8 bases and J by 10 bases, with 26 bases left in between. CDR1 and CDR2 (germline): MDHEN, SYDVKM. As DNA, the CDR3 is TGTGCCAGCGGCCTCGGACACTCAGCCCAGCTGGACCAGTACTTC. This translates into CASGLGHSAQLDQYF. Variable domain in full (rest from reference TRBV28 and TRBJ2-5): DVKVTQSSRYLVKRTGEKVFLECVQDMDHENMFWYRQDPGLGLRLIYFSYDVKMKEKGDIPEGYSVSREKKERFSLILESASTNQTSMYLCASGLGHSAQLDQYFGPGTRLLVL.

The chain couples TRBV18 to TRBJ1-4; TRBD1 matches 9 bases. Germline V gene data show CDR1 as KGHSH and CDR2 as LQKENI. Germline trimming cut 5 bases from V and 7 bases from J; bases unmatched to any gene: 8. The CDR3 runs to 15 residues. CDR3 residues: CASSFTQGAGEKLFF. CDR3 sequence (DNA): TGTGCCAGCTCATTTACACAGGGGGCGGGTGAAAAACTGTTTTTT.

The chain has TRBV28 and TRBJ2-3, with 7 bases identical to TRBD1. V was clipped by 6 bases and J by 3 bases; unmatched bases: 9. The CDR3 covers 15 residues. Germline CDR1 reads MDHEN; CDR2 reads SYDVKM. The CDR3 is CASRDYRGSTDTQYF. The CDR3, as DNA: TGTGCCAGCAGGGATTACAGGGGTTCTACAGATACGCAGTATTTT.

The chain recombines TRBV6-6 with TRBJ1-2, with 7 bases fitting TRBD1. The germline CDR1 and CDR2 sequences are MNHNY and SVGAGI (reference sequence). Trimming took 5 bases from V and 8 from J; bases not matched to a gene: 20. This CDR3 has 17 amino acids. CDR3 sequence (DNA): TGTGCCAGCAGTCGACAGGGCGGGAGTACGTCTGCCGTAGGCTACACCTTC. Its translation: CASSRQGGSTSAVGYTF.

This chain joins TRBV12-5 and TRBJ2-1; TRBD1 is a possible D gene (6 bases). Trimming left V 1 base short and J 4 bases short, with 14 bases between. The CDR3 extends over 16 amino acids. CDR1 and CDR2 from the germline V gene are LGHNT and FRNRAP. The CDR3 coding sequence is TGTGCTAGTGGTTTGGCCCTAGGGGGAAATTACAATGAGCAGTTCTTC. Protein: CASGLALGGNYNEQFF.

A single count supports this clone. The J gene is TRBJ2-5, the V gene TRBV6-6; 9 bases agree with TRBD1. Germline V CDR1 and CDR2: MNHNY, SVGAGI (reference sequence). V was pared by 6 bases and J by 5 bases, with 10 bases of the junction left unmatched. This CDR3 spans 15 amino acids. CDR3 in DNA: TGTGCCAGCAGCGCCGGGACAGGGCTGGGGGAGACCCAGTACTTC. Translating it yields CASSAGTGLGETQYF.

V usage is TRBV4-1 and J usage is TRBJ2-7, with D hard to call. From germline, CDR1 is MGHRA and CDR2 YSYEKL. The V end lost 0 bases, the J end lost 1 base, and 10 bases lay between the germline ends. This CDR3 is 15 amino acids long. This chain's CDR3 is CASSQDLRLSYEQYF. CDR3 nucleotide sequence: TGCGCCAGCAGCCAAGATCTTAGACTTTCCTACGAGCAGTACTTC.

CDR3 coding DNA: TGTGCCAGCAGCGTAAGGACAGGTTTAGATAGCAATCAGCCCCAGCATTTT. Protein sequence: CASSVRTGLDSNQPQHF. The chain has TRBV9 and TRBJ1-5; 7 bases map to TRBD1. V lost 1 base and J lost 0; bases outside the gene matches: 7. CDR3 length equals 17 residues. In germline, CDR1 is SGDLS, CDR2 YYNGEE.

The genes are TRBV29-1 and TRBJ2-4; 7 bases agree with TRBD2. The CDR3 totals 17 residues. The ends lost 4 bases at V and 0 bases at J; junction bases unmatched: 12. Germline values: CDR1 SQVTM, CDR2 ANQGSEA. DNA for the CDR3: TGCAGCGTTGCGAGCAATGGGGGGGGGTTAGCCAAAAACATTCAGTACTTC. It codes for CSVASNGGGLAKNIQYF.

This clone was seen a few times. This chain joins TRBV10-2 and TRBJ2-7; 10 nucleotides line up with TRBD2. The CDR3 sequence is 13 residues long. Germline V gene data show CDR1 as WSHSY and CDR2 as SAAADI. V shed 8 bases and J 3 bases; nucleotides not matched to a gene: 4. DNA for the CDR3: TGCGCCAGCCAAGGACTAGCGGTCTACGAGCAGTACTTC. It is translated as CASQGLAVYEQYF.

The chain employs TRBV6-5 and TRBJ1-2; 9 bases agree with TRBD1. This CDR3 is built from 15 residues. CDR1 is MNHEY and CDR2 is SVGAGI in the germline V gene. The J segment lost 2 bases and the V segment lost 0 bases, leaving 1 base of the junction unmatched. CDR3 in amino acids: CASSYSTGGNYGYTF. The CDR3 DNA reads as TGTGCCAGCAGTTACTCGACAGGGGGAAACTATGGCTACACCTTC.

The V and J genes are TRBV6-5 and TRBJ1-1; D unclear. V dropped 5 bases and J dropped 1 base, with 8 bases sitting between them. CDR1 and CDR2 (germline): MNHEY, SVGAGI. The CDR3 runs to 13 residues. The CDR3 region is CASSLLPNTEAFF. CDR3 coding DNA: TGTGCCAGCAGTCTACTACCGAACACTGAAGCTTTCTTT.

A few counts support this clone. The CDR3, as DNA: TGCGCCAGCAGCCCGGCCACAGGAGGACAGACTAGCACAGATACGCAGTATTTT. It is translated as CASSPATGGQTSTDTQYF. V is TRBV4-1 and J is TRBJ2-3; perhaps TRBD1 as D (6 bases). The CDR3 sequence is 18 residues long. From germline, CDR1 is MGHRA and CDR2 YSYEKL. The V end lost 4 bases, the J end lost 0 bases, and 20 bases lay between the germline ends.

As DNA, the CDR3 is TGTGCCAGCAGCCTCGCGCGGGGGGGGATAGATAATGAGCAGTTCTTC. Protein: CASSLARGGIDNEQFF. The chain uses TRBV28 and TRBJ2-1; 9 bases match TRBD2. The CDR3 totals 16 residues. Germline lookup yields CDR1 MDHEN and CDR2 SYDVKM. V lost 6 bases to trimming and J lost 7 bases; unmatched junction nucleotides: 13.

V usage is TRBV19 and J usage is TRBJ2-3; 8 nucleotides line up with TRBD1. The V and J ends lost 5 bases and 4 bases, in that order; junction bases with no gene match: 8. Germline V lookup: CDR1 LNHDA, CDR2 SQIVND (reference sequence). This CDR3 has 15 amino acids. The CDR3 here is CASSPDRDGADTQYF. DNA of the CDR3: TGTGCCAGTAGTCCGGACAGGGATGGCGCAGATACGCAGTATTTT.

This chain links TRBV9 with TRBJ2-7; 8 bases are a match to TRBD1. CDR3 length: 15 amino acids. Germline CDR1 reads SGDLS; CDR2 reads YYNGEE. The trim removed 3 bases at V and 5 bases at J, leaving 10 bases unmatched. The CDR3 coding sequence is TGTGCCAGCAGCGATGGGGACAGGTCAGTGGACGAGCAGTACTTC. Its protein is CASSDGDRSVDEQYF.